This T cell receptor beta chain was observed in a study of tumor and adjacent non-tumor tissue in lung cancer. TCRbeta libraries were built with three rounds of nested PCR, modified from ARM-PCR. TCRdb recomputed calls from the multiplex PCR reads with MiXCR, one row per CDR3 protein. The table lists more than 85,000 distinct CDR3 sequences, roughly two thirds of them singletons, with roughly 20% in the top ten. No cell sorting was done before RNA was extracted from the tissue. This non-tumor lung sample came from over 3 cm beyond the tumor edge. Chemotherapy-naive patients with new lung cancer underwent thoracic surgery in China, August–late 2014. The V gene's germline CDR1 is SGHNT and CDR2 YENEEA. The CDR3 totals 15 residues. A remark on this clonotype: Its antigen is unidentified. An end of the junction does not agree with germline; a read error may underlie this.

Study-wide results and limits: Top 100 clones took a larger repertoire share in normal lung.

This receptor was taken from a man aged 25 to 45 with non-small cell lung cancer. The sequencing input was distant non-tumor lung tissue. The chain couples TRBV11-3 to TRBJ2-2, with a possible D match to TRBD2 (6 bases). The CDR3 bases are TGTACCAGCAGCTTAGTGGCGGCGAACACCGGGGGGCTGTTTTTT. Protein sequence: CTSSLVAANTGGLFF.